This T cell receptor (beta chain) emerged from a study of T cells after yellow fever vaccination. A process of 5'RACE template switching, which added a universal primer site and UMIs, was used to make TCR cDNA. One entry per CDR3 protein results from TCRdb running MiXCR on the 5' RACE reads. The sample carries about 370,000 distinct CDR3 sequences, around a tenth recorded once. This CDR3 has 14 amino acids. Deletions cut 0 bases from V and 2 bases from J, with 8 bases between. Germline V gives CDR1 SGHDT, CDR2 YYEEEE. This clonotype was counted only a few times. The sequences come from PBMCs, collected on the day of the first yellow fever vaccination. The TCR comes from a man in his late teens or twenties who received the YFV17D yellow fever vaccine. This chain uses TRBV5-6 with TRBJ1-2; D unresolved. The CDR3 sequence is CASSLDRLNYGYTF. For the CDR3, the DNA is TGTGCCAGCAGCTTGGATCGGCTCAACTATGGCTACACCTTC.